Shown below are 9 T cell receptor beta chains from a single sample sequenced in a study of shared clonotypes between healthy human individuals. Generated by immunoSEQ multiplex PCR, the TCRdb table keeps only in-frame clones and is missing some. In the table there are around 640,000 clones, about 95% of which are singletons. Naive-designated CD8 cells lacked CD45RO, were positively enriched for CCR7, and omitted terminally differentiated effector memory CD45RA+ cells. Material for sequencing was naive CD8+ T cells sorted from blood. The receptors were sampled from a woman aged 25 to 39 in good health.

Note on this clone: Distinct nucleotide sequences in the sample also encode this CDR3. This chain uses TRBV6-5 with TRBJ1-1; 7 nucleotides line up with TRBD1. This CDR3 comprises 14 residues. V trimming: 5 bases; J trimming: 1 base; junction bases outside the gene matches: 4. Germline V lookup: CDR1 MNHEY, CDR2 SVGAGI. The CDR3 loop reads CASSPTGPNTEAFF. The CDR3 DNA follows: TGTGCCAGCAGTCCGACAGGGCCGAACACTGAAGCTTTCTTT.

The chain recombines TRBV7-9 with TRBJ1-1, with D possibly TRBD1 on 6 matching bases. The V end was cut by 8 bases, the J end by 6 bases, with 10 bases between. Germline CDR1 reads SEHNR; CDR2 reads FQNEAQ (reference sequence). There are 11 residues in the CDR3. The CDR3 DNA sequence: TGTGCCAGCGCGGGGGGCCCTGAAGCTTTCTTT. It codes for CASAGGPEAFF.

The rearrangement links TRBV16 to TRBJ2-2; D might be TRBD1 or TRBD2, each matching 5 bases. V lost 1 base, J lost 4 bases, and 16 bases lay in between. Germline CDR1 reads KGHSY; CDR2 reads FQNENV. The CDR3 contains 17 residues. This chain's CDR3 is CASSQYGTRVGTGELFF. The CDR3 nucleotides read TGTGCCAGCAGCCAATATGGGACGCGAGTGGGCACCGGGGAGCTGTTTTTT.

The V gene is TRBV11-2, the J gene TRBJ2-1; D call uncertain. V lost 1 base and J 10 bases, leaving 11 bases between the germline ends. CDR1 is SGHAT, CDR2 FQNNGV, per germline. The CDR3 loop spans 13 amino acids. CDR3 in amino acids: CASSLVMKIEQFF. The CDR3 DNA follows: TGTGCCAGCAGCTTAGTTATGAAAATAGAGCAGTTCTTC.

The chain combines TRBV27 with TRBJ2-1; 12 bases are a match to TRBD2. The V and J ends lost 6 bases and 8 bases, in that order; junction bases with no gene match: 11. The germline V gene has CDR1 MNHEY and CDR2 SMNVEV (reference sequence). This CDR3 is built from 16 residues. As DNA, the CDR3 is TGTGCCAGCAGACCTAGCGGGAGGGCCTTCGGCGATGAGCAGTTCTTC. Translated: CASRPSGRAFGDEQFF.

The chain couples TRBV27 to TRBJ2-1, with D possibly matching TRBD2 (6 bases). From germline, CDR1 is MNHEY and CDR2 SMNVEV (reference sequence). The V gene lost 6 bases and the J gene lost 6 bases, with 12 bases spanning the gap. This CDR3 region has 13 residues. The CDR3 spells CASSTGSLNEQFF. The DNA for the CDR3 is TGTGCCAGCAGCACCGGGAGCCTCAATGAGCAGTTCTTC.

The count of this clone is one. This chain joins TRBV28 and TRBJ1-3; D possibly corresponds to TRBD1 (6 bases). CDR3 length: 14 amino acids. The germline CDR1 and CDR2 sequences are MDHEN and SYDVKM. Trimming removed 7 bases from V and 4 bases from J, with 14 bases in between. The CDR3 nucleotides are TGTGCCAGCACCTTACAGGGTTTGGGAAACACCATATATTTT. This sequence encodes CASTLQGLGNTIYF.

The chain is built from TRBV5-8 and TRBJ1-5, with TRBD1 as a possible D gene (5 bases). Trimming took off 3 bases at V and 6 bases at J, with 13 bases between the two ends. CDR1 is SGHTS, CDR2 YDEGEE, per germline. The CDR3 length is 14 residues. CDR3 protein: CASSSRQSSQPQHF. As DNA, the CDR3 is TGTGCCAGCAGCTCCAGACAGTCCAGTCAGCCCCAGCATTTT.

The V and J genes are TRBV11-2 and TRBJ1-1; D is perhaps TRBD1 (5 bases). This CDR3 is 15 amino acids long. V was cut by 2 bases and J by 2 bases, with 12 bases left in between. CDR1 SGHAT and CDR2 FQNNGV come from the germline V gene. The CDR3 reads CASSLWGRTNTEAFF. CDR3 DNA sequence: TGTGCCAGCAGCTTATGGGGACGTACTAACACTGAAGCTTTCTTT. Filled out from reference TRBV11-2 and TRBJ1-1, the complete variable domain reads EAGVAQSPRYKIIEKRQSVAFWCNPISGHATLYWYQQILGQGPKLLIQFQNNGVVDDSQLPKDRFSAERLKGVDSTLKIQPAKLEDSAVYLCASSLWGRTNTEAFFGQGTRLTVV.